This T cell receptor beta chain stems from a study of T cells in Graves' hyperthyroidism and ophthalmopathy. Overall study findings and caveats: Ophthalmopathy was told apart from stable hyperthyroidism by a 13 V-J model.

RNA transcripts served as the template for amplifying TCR beta CDR3 regions. Initially, a first-round RT-PCR of the TCR CDR3 employed the HTBI primer set. Each CDR3 protein is one row after TCRdb ran MiXCR on the multiplex PCR reads. The sample contains under 350,000 distinct CDR3 sequences, about 14% of which appear only once. In regard to this clonotype: Its antigen is not identified. A much larger clone lies a single base off, so this may be a read error.

CDR1 SGHTS and CDR2 YDEGEE come from the germline V gene. The CDR3 length is 14 residues. The V and J ends lost 4 bases and 5 bases, in that order; junction bases with no gene match: 5. This receptor was obtained from a woman aged 30 to 39 with Graves' hyperthyroidism that later progressed to Graves' ophthalmopathy. The sample consisted of blood. This chain connects TRBV5-8 to TRBJ2-3; 9 bases fit TRBD2. This chain's CDR3 is CASSNSGSGDTQYF. In DNA, the CDR3 is TGTGCCAGCAGCAATAGCGGGAGTGGAGATACGCAGTATTTT.